This T cell receptor (beta chain) is drawn from a study of shared clonotypes between healthy human individuals. Study-level findings and limits: The researchers took only blood, and tissue repertoires probably look different. Estimated clonotype richness was generally higher in naive than memory subsets.

Trimming cost V 4 bases and J 5 bases, with 21 bases left between them. Germline V gene sequence: CDR1 MNHNS, CDR2 SASEGT. The CDR3 has 17 residues. In replicate PCRs of sorted subsets, roughly 190 ng DNA, approximately 28,000 T cell genomes, was used. Sequenced by immunoSEQ multiplex PCR; TCRdb stores in-frame clones only, minus some. The top ten hold around 1.7% of the sample, which has about 2.1 million clones, under 95% seen once. Naive CD8 cells were CD45RO-negative, positively selected for CCR7, excluding terminally differentiated effector memory CD45RA+ cells. Regarding this clone: Its cognate antigen is unknown.

The chain couples TRBV6-1 to TRBJ1-5; D may be TRBD1 (5 bases). Sequenced sample: naive CD8+ T cells from PBMCs. The origin of this receptor is a man aged 18 to 35 in good health. Some clones in this sample may be carry-over from other donors' samples. CDR3 sequence: CASSVGIRGTVYQPQHF. The CDR3 nucleotides are TGTGCCAGCAGTGTGGGGATTAGGGGTACGGTCTATCAGCCCCAGCATTTT.